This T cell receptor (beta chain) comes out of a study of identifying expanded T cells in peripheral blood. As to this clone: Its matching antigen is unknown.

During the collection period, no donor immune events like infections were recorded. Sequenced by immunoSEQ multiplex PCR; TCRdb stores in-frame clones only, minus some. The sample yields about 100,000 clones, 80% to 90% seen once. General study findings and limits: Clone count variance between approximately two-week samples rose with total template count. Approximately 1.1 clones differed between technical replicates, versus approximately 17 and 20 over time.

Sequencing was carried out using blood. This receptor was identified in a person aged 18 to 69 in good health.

CDR3 loop: CATRVGLAGQETQYF. As DNA, the CDR3 is TGTGCCACCAGGGTGGGACTAGCGGGCCAAGAGACCCAGTACTTC. This chain joins TRBV15 and TRBJ2-5; 12 positions agree with TRBD2. Trimming took 6 bases from V and 1 from J; bases not matched to a gene: 3. This CDR3 is 15 amino acids long. CDR1 is LNHNV and CDR2 is YYDKDF in the germline V gene (reference sequence). The variable domain in full, completed from reference TRBV15 and TRBJ2-5, reads DAMVIQNPRYQVTQFGKPVTLSCSQTLNHNVMYWYQQKSSQAPKLLFHYYDKDFNNEADTPDNFQSRRPNTSFCFLDIRSPGLGDTAMYLCATRVGLAGQETQYFGPGTRLLVL.